A selection of T cell receptor beta chains follows, all from one sample in a study of graft-versus-host responses after intestinal transplantation. The antigens these receptors bind are not known. Using immunoSEQ multiplex PCR, the repertoire was profiled, and TCRdb retains in-frame clones only, with some absent. This sample carries 45,000 to 65,000 clones, 90% to 95% of them seen once, and the ten largest clones take around 0.38%. Sequenced material: unstimulated CD4+ T cells sorted from spleen or lymph node cells, taken before transplant. The receptors come from a human donor who was the organ donor for an intestinal transplant. CDR3s leave out the opening cysteine and the closing phenylalanine or tryptophan.

v_call	j_call	cdr3_aa
TRBV4-3	TRBJ1-2	ASSHYGSNYGYT
TRBV20-1	TRBJ1-1	SVEGSTEAF
TRBV5-1	TRBJ1-2	ASSLGSWGSYGYT
TRBV5-1	TRBJ2-6	ASWAGTGVGANVLT
TRBV21-1	TRBJ1-5	ASSKAPWRGAKRRGQPQH
TRBV14	TRBJ2-7	ASSRTRGSYEQY
TRBV7-2	TRBJ2-5	ASSFAVGRETQY
TRBV12-5	TRBJ1-6	ASGYGQGYNSPLH
TRBV11-2	TRBJ2-3	ASSLDLGSGGERSTQY
TRBV2	TRBJ1-1	ASHPDMNTEAF
TRBV6-1	TRBJ2-7	ASSVTLPATYEQY
TRBV14	TRBJ2-1	ASSQDIGGPPPVSQF
TRBV13	TRBJ2-2	ASSLVQRGPNTGELF
TRBV10-3	TRBJ2-3	AISPRTSGGPNTQY
TRBV5-1	TRBJ2-1	ASTRNYNEQF
TRBV7-2	TRBJ1-6	ASSLGISPLH
TRBV5-4	TRBJ1-2	ASSQERWDGYGYT
TRBV5-1	TRBJ2-5	ASSWGQGGETQY
TRBV5-1	TRBJ2-5	ASSLDSAVQETQY
TRBV6-5	TRBJ1-6	ASSGGGAYNSPLH
TRBV19	TRBJ1-2	ASSTQRSNYGYT
TRBV6-5	TRBJ2-7	ASSYGRGGLNEQY
TRBV4-2	TRBJ1-1	ASSQSVQGKAEAF
TRBV11-3	TRBJ2-3	ASSLDRTDTQY
TRBV6-1	TRBJ2-2	ASSPQGYTGELF
TRBV5-5	TRBJ2-1	ASSLQGNNEQF
TRBV30	TRBJ2-3	AQGTLRDTQY
TRBV7-2	TRBJ2-3	ASSLAADTQY
TRBV5-6	TRBJ2-7	ASSSGQGTSYEQY